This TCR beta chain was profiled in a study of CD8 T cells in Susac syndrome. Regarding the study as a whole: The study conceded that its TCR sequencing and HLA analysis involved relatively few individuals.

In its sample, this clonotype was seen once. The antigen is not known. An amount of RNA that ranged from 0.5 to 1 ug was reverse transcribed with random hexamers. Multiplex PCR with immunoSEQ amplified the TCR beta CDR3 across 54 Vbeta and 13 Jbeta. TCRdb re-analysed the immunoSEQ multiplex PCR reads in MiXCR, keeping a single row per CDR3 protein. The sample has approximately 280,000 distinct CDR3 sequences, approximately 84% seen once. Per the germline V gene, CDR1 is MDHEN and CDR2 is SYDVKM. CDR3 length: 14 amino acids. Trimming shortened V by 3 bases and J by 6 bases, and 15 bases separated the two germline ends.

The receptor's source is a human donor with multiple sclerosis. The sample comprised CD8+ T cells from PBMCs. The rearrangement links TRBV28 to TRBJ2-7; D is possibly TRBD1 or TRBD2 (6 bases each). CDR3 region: CASSFGGGGSEQYF. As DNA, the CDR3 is TGTGCCAGCAGTTTTGGGGGCGGAGGGTCCGAGCAGTACTTC.